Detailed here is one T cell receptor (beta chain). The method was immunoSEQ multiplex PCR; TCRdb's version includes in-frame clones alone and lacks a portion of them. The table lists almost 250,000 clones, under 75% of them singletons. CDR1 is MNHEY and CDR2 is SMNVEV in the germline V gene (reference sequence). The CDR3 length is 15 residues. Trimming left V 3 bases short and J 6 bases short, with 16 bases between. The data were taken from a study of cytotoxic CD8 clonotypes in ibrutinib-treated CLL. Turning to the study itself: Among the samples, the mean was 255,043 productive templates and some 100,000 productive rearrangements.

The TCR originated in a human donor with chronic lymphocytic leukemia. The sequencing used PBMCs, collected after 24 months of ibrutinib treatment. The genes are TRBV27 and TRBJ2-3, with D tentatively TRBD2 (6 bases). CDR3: CASSFPGVIGDTQYF. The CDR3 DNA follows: TGTGCCAGCAGTTTTCCGGGGGTGATAGGGGATACGCAGTATTTT.